This paragraph covers one T cell receptor beta chain sequence. The entry originates in a study of blood T cells in healthy people across ages. With a J-beta primer mix and a sample-barcoded 5' primer, a second PCR ran roughly 6 to 12 cycles. TCRdb re-called the 5' RACE reads through MiXCR, storing one row per CDR3 protein. Of about 800,000 distinct CDR3 sequences in the sample, 58% were seen once. V lost 5 bases and J lost 11, with 23 bases in between. Germline values: CDR1 MDHEN, CDR2 SYDVKM. This CDR3 region has 15 residues. The TCR sequence derives from a man aged 25-40 years in good health. Material for sequencing was blood. The chain couples TRBV28 to TRBJ2-3; D tentatively fits TRBD1 or TRBD2 (6 bases each). The CDR3 here is CASSRTAGWRRVQYF. In DNA form, the CDR3 reads TGTGCCAGCAGTAGGACAGCGGGTTGGCGGCGTGTGCAGTATTTT.